This T cell receptor (beta chain) was sequenced during a study of patients and donors after allogeneic stem cell transplantation. This clonotype was seen more than once but under ten times. One entry per CDR3 protein results from TCRdb running MiXCR on the RT-PCR reads. Of about 110,000 distinct CDR3 sequences listed, roughly 37% are singletons. This CDR3 is 14 amino acids long. Trimming cost V 5 bases and J 3 bases, with 14 bases left between them. Germline loops: CDR1 ENHRY, CDR2 SYGVKD. The genes are TRBV10-3 and TRBJ2-7, with D possibly matching TRBD1 (6 bases). The specimen sequenced was blood, either unsorted or a sorted T cell fraction (not recorded which). The TCR sequence derives from a human donor who was either an allogeneic HSCT recipient or a stem cell or donor lymphocyte infusion donor (not recorded which). It is not recorded whose cells these are; they may come from a transplant donor. The CDR3 DNA is TGTGCCATCAGTCGGACAGATACCGTCTACGAGCAGTACTTC. Residues: CAISRTDTVYEQYF.